This is a list of T cell receptor beta chains from one sample in a study of shared clonotypes between healthy human individuals. Assay: immunoSEQ multiplex PCR; the TCRdb copy retains only in-frame clones and omits some. The top ten hold roughly 0.36% of the sample, which has about 2.3 million clones, approximately 95% seen once. Sequencing was performed on naive CD4+ T cells from PBMCs. The receptors here all came from a man younger than 35 in good health. Some clones in this sample may be carry-over from other donors' samples. CDR3s include the opening cysteine and the closing phenylalanine or tryptophan. A D gene is named only where the DNA matches it firmly. Rows give clone size only sometimes, using once, few, many, or a class for an expanded clone.

DNA: TGTGCCAGTAGTAGAAGGGACAGGCTGAACACTGAAGCTTTCTTT
CDR3: CASSRRDRLNTEAFF
D: TRBD1
J: TRBJ1-1
size: -
V: TRBV19

DNA: TGTGCCAGCAGGCCAAAGGGAGGATTCTCCTCTGGAAACACCATATATTTT
CDR3: CASRPKGGFSSGNTIYF
D: -
J: TRBJ1-3
size: -
V: TRBV7-2

DNA: TGTGCCATCAGTGAGTCGCGGGACACTGAAGCTTTCTTT
CDR3: CAISESRDTEAFF
D: -
J: TRBJ1-1
size: -
V: TRBV10-3

DNA: TGTGCCAGCAGCGTGCAAGAGACCCAGTACTTC
CDR3: CASSVQETQYF
D: -
J: TRBJ2-5
size: -
V: TRBV7-3

DNA: TGTGCCAGCAGCCAAGTGACCCCCGGGACTAGCGGGTACACCGGGGAGCTGTTTTTT
CDR3: CASSQVTPGTSGYTGELFF
D: TRBD2
J: TRBJ2-2
size: -
V: TRBV4-2

DNA: TGTGCCAGCAGCTCCTCGGTGGCAGGGGAAAGGGGTGAAGCTTTCTTT
CDR3: CASSSSVAGERGEAFF
D: -
J: TRBJ1-1
size: -
V: TRBV7-9

DNA: TGTGCCTGGACTAGGGCAGGGCCTTCCTACGAGCAGTACTTC
CDR3: CAWTRAGPSYEQYF
D: -
J: TRBJ2-7
size: -
V: TRBV30

DNA: TGTGCCAGCAGCTCCCGACAGGGAATCGATGGAAACACCATATATTTT
CDR3: CASSSRQGIDGNTIYF
D: TRBD1
J: TRBJ1-3
size: -
V: TRBV11-2

DNA: TGCGCCAGCAGCCTGGGACTTCACCGACGGTACCAAGAGACCCAGTACTTC
CDR3: CASSLGLHRRYQETQYF
D: -
J: TRBJ2-5
size: -
V: TRBV5-1

DNA: TGTGCCAGTAGTATAAGTCAGGGGGCTCCTTGGGCCAACGTCCTGACTTTC
CDR3: CASSISQGAPWANVLTF
D: TRBD1
J: TRBJ2-6
size: -
V: TRBV19

DNA: TGTGCCAGCTCACCACCGGGTGGGGCCGCGGCCGGGGAGCTGTTTTTT
CDR3: CASSPPGGAAAGELFF
D: -
J: TRBJ2-2
size: -
V: TRBV18

DNA: TGTGCCAGCTCGCCCGACAGGAGCAACACCGGGGAGCTGTTTTTT
CDR3: CASSPDRSNTGELFF
D: -
J: TRBJ2-2
size: -
V: TRBV18

DNA: TGTGTCAGAAGCTTACGACCCACCGAATCCAAGGGGAATGGCTACACCTTC
CDR3: CVRSLRPTESKGNGYTF
D: -
J: TRBJ1-2
size: -
V: TRBV7-5

DNA: TGTGCCAGCAGGGGACAGATGAACACTGAAGCTTTCTTT
CDR3: CASRGQMNTEAFF
D: TRBD1
J: TRBJ1-1
size: few
V: TRBV2

DNA: TGTGCCAGCGACAGGGGGCATTTGGAGACCCAGTACTTC
CDR3: CASDRGHLETQYF
D: -
J: TRBJ2-5
size: -
V: TRBV21-1

DNA: TGTGCCAGTAGTATAATAGGACAGGGCCCAAATCAGCCCCAGCATTTT
CDR3: CASSIIGQGPNQPQHF
D: TRBD1
J: TRBJ1-5
size: -
V: TRBV19

DNA: TGTGCCAGCAGTCGACTAGCGGGAGAATACGAGCAGTACTTC
CDR3: CASSRLAGEYEQYF
D: TRBD2
J: TRBJ2-7
size: -
V: TRBV6-5

DNA: TGTGCCAGCAGCGTAGCGGGAGTCGGGACTAGCGTTAGGAATGAGCAGTTCTTC
CDR3: CASSVAGVGTSVRNEQFF
D: TRBD2
J: TRBJ2-1
size: -
V: TRBV9

DNA: TGTGCCAGCAGTCCCCTGGGCATACTAGCGGGACGTACAGATACGCAGTATTTT
CDR3: CASSPLGILAGRTDTQYF
D: TRBD2
J: TRBJ2-3
size: -
V: TRBV28

DNA: TGTGCCAGCAGCAGAACAGGGGGCGAAGGCAATCAGCCCCAGCATTTT
CDR3: CASSRTGGEGNQPQHF
D: TRBD1
J: TRBJ1-5
size: -
V: TRBV7-9

DNA: TGTGCCAGCTCGGGAGGGGAAAAACTGTTTTTT
CDR3: CASSGGEKLFF
D: -
J: TRBJ1-4
size: -
V: TRBV6-5

DNA: TGCGCCAGCAGCTTCGGACTAGCGGGAGCGCTGAATGAGCAGTTCTTC
CDR3: CASSFGLAGALNEQFF
D: TRBD2
J: TRBJ2-1
size: once
V: TRBV5-1

DNA: TGTGCCAGTACTACTAGCGGCAATTACAATGAGCAGTTCTTC
CDR3: CASTTSGNYNEQFF
D: TRBD2
J: TRBJ2-1
size: -
V: TRBV19

DNA: TGTGCCAGCAAGCCTGGCGTATCCTCCTACAATGAGCAGTTCTTC
CDR3: CASKPGVSSYNEQFF
D: -
J: TRBJ2-1
size: -
V: TRBV28

DNA: TGTGCCAGCAGTACACAGGGCCTCAATCAGCCCCAGCATTTT
CDR3: CASSTQGLNQPQHF
D: -
J: TRBJ1-5
size: -
V: TRBV6-1

DNA: TGTGCCAGCTCACCTACGGCTAGCACAGATACGCAGTATTTT
CDR3: CASSPTASTDTQYF
D: -
J: TRBJ2-3
size: -
V: TRBV18

DNA: TGTGCCAGCAGCAAAACTAGCGGGAGGCCGGTCACCGGGGAGCTGTTTTTT
CDR3: CASSKTSGRPVTGELFF
D: TRBD2
J: TRBJ2-2
size: -
V: TRBV7-3

DNA: TGTGCCAGCAGCCTGAGTTGGCGGGAGAAGGGGAATGAGCAGTTCTTC
CDR3: CASSLSWREKGNEQFF
D: TRBD2
J: TRBJ2-1
size: -
V: TRBV2